These 16 T cell receptor beta chains originate from one sample sequenced in a study of T cell responses to AZD1222 COVID-19 vaccine. Data came from immunoSEQ multiplex PCR; TCRdb stores just in-frame clones and leaves some out. The profile shows around 15,000 clones, around 89% of them singletons. The specimen comprised peripheral blood, sampled 28 days after the second AZD1222 dose. Receptors were obtained from an adult who received the AZD1222 COVID-19 vaccine.

V is TRBV5-4 and J is TRBJ2-5; 9 nucleotides align to TRBD1. In germline, CDR1 is SGHNT, CDR2 YYREEE (reference sequence). The CDR3 is 15 amino acids. After removal of 3 bases from V and 4 bases from J, the junction contained 7 bases not matched to a gene. The CDR3 sequence: CASSSGQGDRETQYF. Written as DNA, the CDR3 is TGTGCCAGCAGCTCGGGACAGGGAGACAGAGAGACCCAGTACTTC.

The chain is built from TRBV3-1 (or the pseudogene TRBV3-2) and TRBJ1-3; D unclear. The CDR3 extends over 15 amino acids. Germline assignment: CDR1 LGHDT and CDR2 YNNKEL (reference sequence). Trimming took off 4 bases at V and 3 bases at J, with 13 bases between the two ends. The CDR3 is CASSPMDLIGNTIYF. CDR3 coding DNA: TGTGCCAGCAGCCCTATGGACCTGATTGGAAACACCATATATTTT.

CDR3 DNA: TGTGCCAGCAGCTTAGAGGTGGGACAGGGGTTGTCCGAGCAGTACTTC. Translating it yields CASSLEVGQGLSEQYF. The chain combines TRBV7-6 with TRBJ2-7; 10 positions agree with TRBD1. The V segment lost 1 base and the J segment 6 bases; nucleotides outside the gene matches: 9. The CDR3 spans 16 residues. CDR1 SGHVS and CDR2 FNYEAQ come from the germline V gene.

The rearrangement links TRBV19 to TRBJ2-6, with 7 bases aligning to TRBD2. Germline V CDR1 and CDR2: LNHDA, SQIVND (reference sequence). The CDR3 spans 15 residues. The ends lost 3 bases at V and 2 bases at J; junction bases unmatched: 1. The CDR3 coding sequence is TGTGCCAGTAGTATGGGAGGGGCTGGGGCCAACGTCCTGACTTTC. It codes for CASSMGGAGANVLTF.

The chain is built from TRBV19 and TRBJ2-7; the D gene is possibly TRBD2 (6 bases). Germline V gene sequence: CDR1 LNHDA, CDR2 SQIVND (reference sequence). There are 15 residues in the CDR3. V was clipped by 0 bases and J by 0 bases, with 9 bases between them. This CDR3 reads CASSIDRGLSYEQYF. The CDR3 bases are TGTGCCAGTAGTATAGATAGGGGACTCTCCTACGAGCAGTACTTC.

This sequence joins TRBV4-3 and TRBJ2-1, with TRBD2 identical over 15 bases. CDR1 LGHNA and CDR2 YSLEER come from the germline V gene. This CDR3 has 18 amino acids. J was trimmed by 5 bases and V by 5 bases; bases with no gene match: 10. The CDR3 coding sequence is TGCGCCAGCAGCGCCGTTCGGACTAGCGGGGGGGCCGACAATGAGCAGTTCTTC. Its protein product is CASSAVRTSGGADNEQFF.

V and J are TRBV7-6 and TRBJ2-2, with D unclear. V was clipped by 1 base and J by 6 bases, with 6 bases between them. CDR1 SGHVS and CDR2 FNYEAQ come from the germline V gene. The CDR3 is 13 residues long. CDR3 sequence reads: CASSLDFSGELFF. In DNA, the CDR3 is TGTGCCAGCAGCTTAGACTTTTCCGGGGAGCTGTTTTTT.

V and J are TRBV18 and TRBJ2-3, with D unresolved. This CDR3 has 11 amino acids. CDR1 and CDR2 (germline): KGHSH, LQKENI. The germline V and J ends were trimmed by 5 bases and 3 bases, with 3 bases remaining between them. In nucleotides, the CDR3 is TGTGCCAGCTCAAGGACAGATACGCAGTATTTT. It codes for CASSRTDTQYF.

The J gene is TRBJ1-2, the V gene TRBV6-5; D is possibly TRBD1 (5 bases). V was pared by 6 bases and J by 4 bases, with 18 bases between. The length of the CDR3 is 15 residues. Germline lookup yields CDR1 MNHEY and CDR2 SVGAGI. The CDR3 loop reads CASRAGTGRLYGYTF. In DNA, the CDR3 is TGTGCCAGCAGGGCCGGGACTGGAAGGCTCTATGGCTACACCTTC.

The chain recombines TRBV6-5 with TRBJ2-1, with D possibly being TRBD1 or TRBD2 (5 bases each). CDR1 MNHEY and CDR2 SVGAGI come from the germline V gene. This CDR3 contains 14 residues. The ends were cut back, 2 bases at V and 1 base at J, with 6 bases in the middle. The CDR3 nucleotides are TGTGCCAGCAGTTACGGGGGTTCCTACAATGAGCAGTTCTTC. Encoded protein: CASSYGGSYNEQFF.

The chain recombines TRBV25-1 with TRBJ2-7, with D maybe TRBD1 (5 bases). V lost 7 bases and J 4 bases, leaving 20 bases between the germline ends. The CDR3 runs to 15 residues. Germline CDR1 and CDR2: MGHDK and SYGVNS. CDR3 nucleotide sequence: TGTGCCAGCACTCCCGATGGGGCAGGGTCGTACGAGCAGTACTTC. This translates into CASTPDGAGSYEQYF.

This chain links TRBV9 with TRBJ1-6; no definite D call. In germline, CDR1 is SGDLS, CDR2 YYNGEE. V was clipped by 5 bases and J by 4 bases, with 10 bases between them. The CDR3 covers 14 residues. The CDR3: CASSAGPYNSPLHF. Here the CDR3 DNA reads TGTGCCAGCAGTGCGGGTCCGTATAATTCACCCCTCCACTTT. The entire variable domain, with the rest obtained from reference TRBV9 and TRBJ1-6, is as follows: DSGVTQTPKHLITATGQRVTLRCSPRSGDLSVYWYQQSLDQGLQFLIQYYNGEERAKGNILERFSAQQFPDLHSELNLSSLELGDSALYFCASSAGPYNSPLHFGNGTRLTVT.

This chain links TRBV18 with TRBJ2-7; D perhaps matches TRBD1 (6 bases). Between the trimmed V and J ends, which lost 3 bases and 7 bases, there was a span of 10 bases. This CDR3 contains 12 residues. Per germline, CDR1 KGHSH and CDR2 LQKENI. In DNA, the CDR3 is TGTGCCAGCTCACCGGGGACACCAGAGCAGTACTTC. Protein product: CASSPGTPEQYF.

About this clone itself: Other DNA sequences in this sample translate to the same CDR3. V gene TRBV7-9 combines with J gene TRBJ1-5; a weak D match, TRBD1 (6 bases). The length of the CDR3 is 13 residues. Deletions cut 1 base from V and 7 bases from J, with 8 bases between. Germline V lookup: CDR1 SEHNR, CDR2 FQNEAQ (reference sequence). The CDR3 DNA reads TGTGCCAGCAGCTTAGAGGGGGGACAGCCCCAGCATTTT. Amino acid sequence: CASSLEGGQPQHF.

The genes are TRBV3-1 (or the pseudogene TRBV3-2) and TRBJ2-5; TRBD2 is a possible D gene (6 bases). The V gene lost 4 bases and the J gene lost 4 bases, with 13 bases spanning the gap. CDR1 LGHDT and CDR2 YNNKEL come from the germline V gene (reference sequence). CDR3 length: 14 amino acids. CDR3 loop: CASSREVSGETQYF. CDR3 coding DNA: TGTGCCAGCAGCCGGGAGGTTAGCGGAGAGACCCAGTACTTC.

V gene TRBV30 combines with J gene TRBJ1-2; D is perhaps TRBD1 (5 bases). The V gene's germline CDR1 is GTSNPN and CDR2 SVGIG (reference sequence). The V end lost 0 bases, the J end lost 8 bases, and 16 bases lay between the germline ends. The CDR3 loop spans 14 amino acids. The CDR3, as DNA: TGTGCCTGGAGTGTAGGGGCACTTAGATGGGGCTACACCTTC. It translates to CAWSVGALRWGYTF.